This record covers a single T cell receptor beta chain. Which antigen it targets is not known. No quality values exist for individual bases; no much larger clone is one base distant. The library was produced with the immunoSEQ multiplex PCR assay. Deep sequencing of rearranged TCR beta loci, alongside multiparametric flow cytometry, was used to profile T cell repertoires. The table comes from immuneACCESS by way of TCRdb, which keeps in-frame sequences with V and J called. Part of the clones is missing from these tables; in studies checked, under half for an unresolved V gene and the rest for unknown reasons. For this sample the table gives 150,000 to 200,000 clones, of which approximately 90% were detected only once. Around 4.7% of the sample is in the top ten clones. The data belong to a study of lymphopenia after photon versus proton radiotherapy (dated by TCRdb to the late 2010s). For the study in its entirety: In patients with gastrointestinal tumors who developed high-grade lymphopenia, the study compared the immunological effects of photon radiation therapy with those of proton radiation therapy. The cohort included roughly 20 patients with gastrointestinal tumors who developed lymphopenia after receiving either photon or proton therapy. The goal of the study was to characterize the differences between the two radiation modalities in how they affect the immune system. The full study reports these points: During treatment, patients who received proton therapy stayed relatively stable, whereas patients who received photon therapy lost naive T cells and TCR diversity and gained effector/memory populations. Across the cohort, a larger post-nadir drop in TCR diversity was inversely correlated with overall survival time among patients who died. The survival association was examined only in patients who died, and the authors described better survival with proton therapy as a possibility, not as a demonstrated result. After the lymphocyte count nadir, oligoclonal expansion, especially of CD8+ Temra cells, was observed in photon-treated repertoires, and the drop in diversity was driven by this expansion.

CDR1 and CDR2 are read off the germline V gene as SGHVS and FNYEAQ. Spanning cysteine to phenylalanine, the CDR3 consists of 12 amino acids. Only the CDR3 region is kept as DNA, spanning 36 bases read in frame from base 1. V drops 5 bases and J drops 3 bases, leaving 7 bases in between. The chain is assembled from TRBV7-6 and TRBJ1-2; the D gene assignment is ambiguous. This sequence was found in a man in his fifties with gastric cancer. The sample in question was peripheral blood, obtained from a patient treated with photon-based radiotherapy. The CDR3 loop reads CASSSGDYGYTF. The bases are TGTGCCAGCAGCAGTGGCGACTATGGCTACACCTTC.